This is a list of T cell receptor beta chains from one sample in a study of cytomegalovirus exposure and HLA in healthy donors. Profiling relied on immunoSEQ multiplex PCR, and the TCRdb table lists in-frame clones only, not all of them. The sample has about 160,000 clones, about 71% seen once. The sequencing sample was made of PBMCs. These receptors originate from a woman in her 30s in good health and CMV-seronegative. The CDR3 runs from the conserved cysteine through the conserved F or W.

v_call: TRBV15
cdr3_aa: CATSLYRVDEQFF

v_call: TRBV7-7
cdr3_aa: CASSPGLADTDTQYF

v_call: TRBV7-9
cdr3_aa: CASSFGLAGVTGELFF

v_call: TRBV7-9
cdr3_aa: CASRISSYEQYF

v_call: TRBV5-4
cdr3_aa: CASSLAGNQETQYF

v_call: TRBV19
cdr3_aa: CASRVGLGRDTDTQYF

v_call: TRBV5-4
cdr3_aa: CASSDPDRGKNYGYTF

v_call: TRBV27
cdr3_aa: CASSILAGTSTDTQYF

v_call: TRBV25-1
cdr3_aa: CASSGMTPAYEQYF

v_call: TRBV2
cdr3_aa: CASSTHPSGRAQETQYF

v_call: TRBV6-5
cdr3_aa: CASSSGTEAFF

v_call: TRBV28
cdr3_aa: CASKGLAIPSSYNEQFF

v_call: TRBV6-6
cdr3_aa: CASRTGNSPLHF

v_call: TRBV6-1
cdr3_aa: CASSALRAPNTGELFF

v_call: TRBV7-6
cdr3_aa: CASSLARGHQPQHF

v_call: TRBV10-3
cdr3_aa: CAISKDGGGSTEAFF

v_call: TRBV5-1
cdr3_aa: CASSPGRAGGDTQYF

v_call: TRBV5-6
cdr3_aa: CASSLGFGNTEAFF

v_call: TRBV6-6
cdr3_aa: CASSYSGGRGYEQFF

v_call: TRBV2
cdr3_aa: CASGFGRIGGTEAFF

v_call: TRBV29-1
cdr3_aa: CSVDLGQGYEQYF

v_call: TRBV5-1
cdr3_aa: CASSLRGRVETQYF

v_call: TRBV5-4
cdr3_aa: CASSLGTGAYEQYF

v_call: TRBV4-3
cdr3_aa: CASSQPTGEAFF

v_call: TRBV7-8
cdr3_aa: CASSGEGAAPDEQFF

v_call: TRBV19
cdr3_aa: CASSIGGIAASGNTIYF

v_call: TRBV4-1
cdr3_aa: CASSQNTGANQPQHF

v_call: TRBV6-1
cdr3_aa: CASRGLAGGADTQYF

v_call: TRBV29-1
cdr3_aa: CSVGGGGLGLTDTQYF

v_call: TRBV5-4
cdr3_aa: CASSQDRSGQGQAFF

v_call: TRBV6-1
cdr3_aa: CASTGLAGLYEQYF

v_call: TRBV6-6
cdr3_aa: CATAGANVLTF

v_call: TRBV30
cdr3_aa: CAWSVEQSTEAFF

v_call: TRBV7-3
cdr3_aa: CASSLGGSTNQETQYF

v_call: TRBV5-1
cdr3_aa: CASSLRNEQFF

v_call: TRBV5-4
cdr3_aa: CASSPRTGYNEQFF

v_call: TRBV7-8
cdr3_aa: CASRGAQTYEQYF

v_call: TRBV29-1
cdr3_aa: CSAGTANNEQFF

v_call: TRBV27
cdr3_aa: CASSLSWPHEQYF

v_call: TRBV2
cdr3_aa: CASKPGQGTTGELFF

v_call: TRBV28
cdr3_aa: CASSDPPRQPTYEQYF

v_call: TRBV6-5
cdr3_aa: CASSYSGRGSYNEQFF

v_call: TRBV4-1
cdr3_aa: CASSQTENTEAFF

v_call: TRBV4-3
cdr3_aa: CASSQDRFSGNTIYF